The clone carrying this T cell receptor (beta chain) was detected only a few times. TCRdb re-called the 5' RACE reads through MiXCR, storing one row per CDR3 protein. The profile shows approximately 220,000 distinct CDR3 sequences, around 6.8% of them singletons. These data are taken from a study of identical twins. The V gene end was trimmed by 3 bases and the J gene end by 7 bases; junction bases not matched to a gene: 5. CDR3 size: 13 residues. Germline V gives CDR1 DFQATT, CDR2 SNEGSKA (reference sequence). The data were also submitted as part of a second study, on yellow fever vaccine responses in identical twins.

The specimen was memory (CD45RO+) T cells sorted from blood. This clonotype was sampled from a woman between 18 and 30 years old in good health. V usage is TRBV20-1 and J usage is TRBJ1-4; the match to TRBD1 covers 7 bases. The CDR3 nucleotides read TGCAGTGCTAGGGACAGGATGGGTGAAAAACTGTTTTTT. Its protein product is CSARDRMGEKLFF.